The 16 T cell receptor beta chains listed next were all sequenced from one sample in a study of long-term antiretroviral therapy in people with HIV. Samples were assayed with immunoSEQ v3.0 at survey level. Some clones are missing from TCRdb's copy, which holds only in-frame ones; the method was immunoSEQ multiplex PCR. The sample lists approximately 20,000 clones; just under 85% were seen once. The sequencing here drew on unsorted PBMCs, taken 1.6 years after starting antiretroviral therapy. The receptor set was obtained from a man in his forties with HIV.

The CDR3 nucleotides read TGTGCCAGCAGTGAATCAACAGTTACGACCTACGAGCAGTACTTC. Translated: CASSESTVTTYEQYF. The V gene is TRBV2, the J gene TRBJ2-7; no clear D. CDR1 SNHLY and CDR2 FYNNEI come from the germline V gene. The CDR3 length is 15 residues. The V gene lost 2 bases and the J gene lost 2 bases, with 13 bases spanning the gap.

This chain uses TRBV7-9 with TRBJ2-2; a weak D match, TRBD2 (6 bases). Per the germline V gene, CDR1 is SEHNR and CDR2 is FQNEAQ (reference sequence). The CDR3 length is 16 residues. Trimming stripped 5 bases from V and 3 bases from J, with 16 bases between. The CDR3 is CASSELALWDTGELFF. The DNA of the CDR3 is TGTGCCAGCAGCGAACTAGCATTATGGGACACCGGGGAGCTGTTTTTT.

The gene calls are TRBV19 and TRBJ2-2; 7 bases are a match to TRBD1. The CDR3 runs to 15 residues. V shed 6 bases and J 7 bases; nucleotides not matched to a gene: 11. Per the germline V gene, CDR1 is LNHDA and CDR2 is SQIVND (reference sequence). DNA of the CDR3: TGTGCCAGTAGAGACAGGGATGTTGGCGGCGGGGAGCTGTTTTTT. Amino acid sequence: CASRDRDVGGGELFF.

The chain employs TRBV25-1 and TRBJ2-1; D is unresolved. There are 14 residues in the CDR3. Germline V gene lookup returns CDR1 MGHDK and CDR2 SYGVNS. Trimming took 3 bases from V and 6 from J, leaving 12 bases between them. CDR3 nucleotide sequence: TGTGCCAGCAGTGACCCCCTTGCGACCAATGAGCAGTTCTTC. Its protein is CASSDPLATNEQFF. The full variable domain, rest sourced from reference TRBV25-1 and TRBJ2-1, is EADIYQTPRYLVIGTGKKITLECSQTMGHDKMYWYQQDPGMELHLIHYSYGVNSTEKGDLSSESTVSRIRTEHFPLTLESARPSHTSQYLCASSDPLATNEQFFGPGTRLTVL.

This chain connects TRBV5-5 to TRBJ1-4; D may be TRBD1 (5 bases). Per germline, CDR1 SGHKS and CDR2 YYEKEE (reference sequence). Trimming removed 4 bases from V and 7 bases from J, with 17 bases in between. This CDR3 contains 15 residues. CDR3 DNA sequence: TGTGCCAGCAGCCCCTTGCAGGGTAGGGCTGAAAAACTGTTTTTT. This codes for CASSPLQGRAEKLFF.

CDR3 DNA sequence: TGTGCCAGCAGCTCACTAGCGGGAGTTACAGATACGCAGTATTTT. Its protein is CASSSLAGVTDTQYF. The rearrangement links TRBV7-3 to TRBJ2-3; TRBD2 aligns across 11 bases. Germline V CDR1 and CDR2: SGHTA, FQGTGA. The CDR3 contains 15 residues. V was clipped by 4 bases and J by 3 bases; unmatched bases: 3.

The rearrangement links TRBV11-3 to TRBJ2-5, with TRBD1 identical over 10 bases. The CDR3 covers 16 residues. The V gene's germline CDR1 is SGHNT and CDR2 YENEEA. The ends lost 0 bases at V and 2 bases at J; junction bases unmatched: 3. The CDR3 is CASSLEGTGVQETQYF. Written as DNA, the CDR3 is TGTGCCAGCAGCTTAGAAGGGACAGGGGTTCAAGAGACCCAGTACTTC. Complete variable domain (other parts from reference TRBV11-3 and TRBJ2-5): EAGVVQSPRYKIIEKKQPVAFWCNPISGHNTLYWYLQNLGQGPELLIRYENEEAVDDSQLPKDRFSAERLKGVDSTLKIQPAELGDSAVYLCASSLEGTGVQETQYFGPGTRLLVL.

This clone was counted a single time. The rearrangement uses TRBV19 and TRBJ1-1, with D perhaps TRBD1 (5 bases). Looked up from germline, CDR1 is LNHDA and CDR2 is SQIVND (reference sequence). The CDR3 covers 13 residues. V gave up 5 bases and J gave up 6 bases, with 13 bases separating them. CDR3 sequence reads: CASSSGEGSEAFF. In DNA form, the CDR3 reads TGTGCCAGTAGTTCGGGGGAGGGGTCTGAAGCTTTCTTT.

The genes are TRBV6-6 and TRBJ1-2; D might be TRBD1 (6 bases). From germline, CDR1 is MNHNY and CDR2 SVGAGI (reference sequence). The CDR3 covers 13 residues. The V and J ends lost 2 bases and 6 bases respectively, with 10 bases between them. The CDR3 sequence: CASSYQTGNGYTF. DNA of the CDR3: TGTGCCAGCAGTTACCAAACAGGGAATGGCTACACCTTC.

The chain combines TRBV28 with TRBJ2-7; D might be TRBD1 or TRBD2, each matching 5 bases. The V gene's germline CDR1 is MDHEN and CDR2 SYDVKM. Trimming cost V 5 bases and J 4 bases, with 18 bases left between them. The CDR3 runs to 15 residues. CDR3: CASSLTGTGTYEQYF. CDR3 DNA: TGTGCCAGCAGTCTGACGGGGACCGGGACGTACGAGCAGTACTTC.

V usage is TRBV5-6 and J usage is TRBJ1-1, with TRBD1 as a possible D gene (6 bases). This CDR3 has 15 amino acids. The V and J ends lost 4 bases and 1 base respectively, with 14 bases between them. CDR1 and CDR2 from the germline V gene are SGHDT and YYEEEE. The CDR3 region has the DNA TGTGCCAGCAGCCCAAGGACAGCGACGAACACTGAAGCTTTCTTT. It codes for CASSPRTATNTEAFF.

This clone was detected once. The chain combines TRBV5-6 with TRBJ2-7; 8 nucleotides match TRBD2. Germline V CDR1 and CDR2: SGHDT, YYEEEE. The CDR3 is made up of 16 amino acids. The V segment lost 4 bases and the J segment 4 bases; nucleotides outside the gene matches: 13. The CDR3 nucleotides read TGTGCCAGCAGCGGGGGGACGGGGGGGATTTCTTACGAGCAGTACTTC. It specifies CASSGGTGGISYEQYF.

This clone came up once. This sequence joins TRBV4-1 and TRBJ1-2; D not certain. Per the germline V gene, CDR1 is MGHRA and CDR2 is YSYEKL. The germline V and J ends were trimmed by 1 base and 1 base, with 10 bases remaining between them. The CDR3 is 15 amino acids. CDR3 amino acids: CASSQVGQINYGYTF. In DNA, the CDR3 is TGCGCCAGCAGCCAAGTCGGCCAGATTAACTATGGCTACACCTTC.

The chain employs TRBV7-9 and TRBJ2-1; possibly TRBD2 for D (6 bases). CDR1 is SEHNR, CDR2 FQNEAQ, per germline (reference sequence). Trimming removed 0 bases from V and 4 bases from J, with 19 bases in between. The CDR3 spans 18 residues. CDR3: CASSLALRGTLGYNEQFF. CDR3 DNA: TGTGCCAGCAGCTTAGCCTTGCGGGGCACATTGGGGTACAATGAGCAGTTCTTC.

The chain combines TRBV10-2 with TRBJ1-4; D gene ambiguous. CDR3 length equals 15 residues. The V and J ends lost 0 bases and 0 bases respectively, with 5 bases between them. Germline CDR1 reads WSHSY; CDR2 reads SAAADI. The CDR3 coding sequence is TGCGCCAGCAGTGAGTCTGGGACAACTAATGAAAAACTGTTTTTT. Translation: CASSESGTTNEKLFF.

This clone was counted a single time. This chain connects TRBV5-1 to TRBJ2-3; D may correspond to TRBD1 or TRBD2 (6 bases each). V shed 4 bases and J shed 0 bases, with 18 bases lying between them. CDR3 size: 17 residues. Germline values: CDR1 SGHRS, CDR2 YFSETQ. The CDR3 DNA sequence: TGCGCCAGCAGCCAAACCGGTTTAGGGGGGAGCACAGATACGCAGTATTTT. It specifies CASSQTGLGGSTDTQYF.